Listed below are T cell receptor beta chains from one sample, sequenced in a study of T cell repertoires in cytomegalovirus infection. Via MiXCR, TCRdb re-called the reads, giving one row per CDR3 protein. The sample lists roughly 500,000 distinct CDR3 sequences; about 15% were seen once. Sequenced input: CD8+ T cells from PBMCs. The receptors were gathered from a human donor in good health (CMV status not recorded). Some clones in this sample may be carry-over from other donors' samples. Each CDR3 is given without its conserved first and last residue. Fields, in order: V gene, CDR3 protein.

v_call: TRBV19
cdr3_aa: ASRTGGFGSNQPQH

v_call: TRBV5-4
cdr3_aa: ASSYGTDEFNYGYT

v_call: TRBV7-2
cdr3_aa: ASSYLPTGQNSYEQY

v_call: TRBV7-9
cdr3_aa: ASSLDGASYEQY

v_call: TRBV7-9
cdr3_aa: ASSAGGTNEKLF

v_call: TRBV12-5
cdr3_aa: ASGRDRATEAF

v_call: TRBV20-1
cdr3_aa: SARARGGTEAF

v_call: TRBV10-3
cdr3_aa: AIASPRQVVPSMEVNEQF

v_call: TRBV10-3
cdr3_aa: AISVIRDNKETQY

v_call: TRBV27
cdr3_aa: ASSYQTSDQY

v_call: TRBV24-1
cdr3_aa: ATSDPPGAGKYNEQF

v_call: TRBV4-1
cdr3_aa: ASSQGELEAGELF

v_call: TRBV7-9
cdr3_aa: ASSWVDSRYREKLF

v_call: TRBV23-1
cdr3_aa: ASSQSGEPAGSYEQY

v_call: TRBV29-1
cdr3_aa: SATLAANSLYEQY

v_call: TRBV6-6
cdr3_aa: ASSPDRDEQF

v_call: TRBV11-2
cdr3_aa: ASSIWDRGLNTEAF

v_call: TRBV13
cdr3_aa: ASSPGDRGYQETQY